These T cell receptor beta chains were read from a single sample in a study of cytomegalovirus exposure and HLA in healthy donors. Libraries were prepared by immunoSEQ multiplex PCR; TCRdb keeps only in-frame clonotypes and omits some of them. The repertoire holds under 200,000 clones, with 89% as singletons. Sample: PBMCs. Source of these receptors: a man younger than 35 in good health and CMV-seropositive. Both conserved end residues are part of each CDR3. A D gene is named only where the DNA matches it firmly. Rows give clone size only sometimes, using once, few, many, or a class for an expanded clone.

DNA: TGTGCCACCGCGACAGGGGGGGTCTACGAGCAGTACTTC
CDR3: CATATGGVYEQYF
J: TRBJ2-7
length: 13
D: TRBD1
V: TRBV19
size: .

DNA: TGTGCCAGTAGTATAGATGCGGTCAGCTCCTACAATGAGCAGTTCTTC
CDR3: CASSIDAVSSYNEQFF
J: TRBJ2-1
length: 16
D: .
V: TRBV19
size: once

DNA: TGTGCCAGCAGCCGGAGCGGGGGGGACACTGAAGCTTTCTTT
CDR3: CASSRSGGDTEAFF
J: TRBJ1-1
length: 14
D: .
V: TRBV14
size: .

DNA: TGTGCCAGCAGCTTTTCCGGGAGTAGCAATCAGCCCCAGCATTTT
CDR3: CASSFSGSSNQPQHF
J: TRBJ1-5
length: 15
D: .
V: TRBV11-2
size: .

DNA: TGTGCCAGCAGGACTAGCTCTGGGGCCAACGTCCTGACTTTC
CDR3: CASRTSSGANVLTF
J: TRBJ2-6
length: 14
D: .
V: TRBV2
size: .

DNA: TGTGCCAGCCGAAGCTACTATGGCTACACCTTC
CDR3: CASRSYYGYTF
J: TRBJ1-2
length: 11
D: .
V: TRBV6-5
size: once

DNA: TGTGCCAGCAGTGAATCAGAGGAATATGGCTACACCTTC
CDR3: CASSESEEYGYTF
J: TRBJ1-2
length: 13
D: .
V: TRBV2
size: .

DNA: TGTGCCAGTAGTATACCCCTGACTAGAGGTACCGGGGAGCTGTTTTTT
CDR3: CASSIPLTRGTGELFF
J: TRBJ2-2
length: 16
D: .
V: TRBV19
size: .

DNA: TGTGCCAGCAGCTTAGCGGGGGGGGAGACCCAGTACTTC
CDR3: CASSLAGGETQYF
J: TRBJ2-5
length: 13
D: TRBD2
V: TRBV7-3
size: .

DNA: TGCGCCAGCAAAGAGGGAGAGACCCAGTACTTC
CDR3: CASKEGETQYF
J: TRBJ2-5
length: 11
D: .
V: TRBV5-1
size: .

DNA: TGTGCCAGCAGTGTGGGCGAGGGTTTGGACACTGAAGCTTTCTTT
CDR3: CASSVGEGLDTEAFF
J: TRBJ1-1
length: 15
D: .
V: TRBV2
size: .

DNA: TGTGCCAGCAGCTTGGGCCCCGTATCTGGGGATACGCAGTATTTT
CDR3: CASSLGPVSGDTQYF
J: TRBJ2-3
length: 15
D: .
V: TRBV7-3
size: once

DNA: TGTGCCAGCAGTGACTATACTACCGACAGGGGGTTAGAGGAGACCCAGTACTTC
CDR3: CASSDYTTDRGLEETQYF
J: TRBJ2-5
length: 18
D: TRBD1
V: TRBV6-4
size: .

DNA: TGTGCCAGCAGCGACCAGGGAGGCACTGAAGCTTTCTTT
CDR3: CASSDQGGTEAFF
J: TRBJ1-1
length: 13
D: .
V: TRBV11-3
size: .

DNA: TGTGCCAGCAGTGAAGAGACAGGGGGCATCTACAATGAGCAGTTCTTC
CDR3: CASSEETGGIYNEQFF
J: TRBJ2-1
length: 16
D: TRBD1
V: TRBV6-1
size: .

DNA: TGTGCCAGCAGGGAACAGGGGTCGTACCAAGAGACCCAGTACTTC
CDR3: CASREQGSYQETQYF
J: TRBJ2-5
length: 15
D: TRBD1
V: TRBV6-1
size: once

DNA: TGTGCCAGCAGCCAAGATTATGGGGGGAAGAACGAGCAGTACTTC
CDR3: CASSQDYGGKNEQYF
J: TRBJ2-7
length: 15
D: .
V: TRBV14
size: once

DNA: TGTGCCAGCAGCTTAGGGGGGACTTACGCCCGTAGCTCCTACAATGAGCAGTTCTTC
CDR3: CASSLGGTYARSSYNEQFF
J: TRBJ2-1
length: 19
D: .
V: TRBV7-8
size: .

DNA: TGTGCCAGTAGTCCCCGGGACAGGGTTAAAACTGAAGCTTTCTTT
CDR3: CASSPRDRVKTEAFF
J: TRBJ1-1
length: 15
D: TRBD1
V: TRBV19
size: .

DNA: TGTGCCAGCAGTTTCCGTACAGGGGGACGGCCCCAGCATTTT
CDR3: CASSFRTGGRPQHF
J: TRBJ1-5
length: 14
D: TRBD1
V: TRBV28
size: few

DNA: TGCGCCAGCAGCTTGAGGCCAGGGGGACTGAACACTGAAGCTTTCTTT
CDR3: CASSLRPGGLNTEAFF
J: TRBJ1-1
length: 16
D: TRBD1
V: TRBV5-1
size: .

DNA: TGCGCCAGCACGGGGTATGCAATCGCCGGGGAGCTGTTTTTT
CDR3: CASTGYAIAGELFF
J: TRBJ2-2
length: 14
D: .
V: TRBV10-1
size: .

DNA: TGTGCCAGCAGCCAAGAAGGGGGCCATCAGCCCCAGCATTTT
CDR3: CASSQEGGHQPQHF
J: TRBJ1-5
length: 14
D: TRBD1
V: TRBV14
size: .

DNA: TGTGCCAGCAACCCGATGACAGGGAATAGCAATCAGCCCCAGCATTTT
CDR3: CASNPMTGNSNQPQHF
J: TRBJ1-5
length: 16
D: TRBD1
V: TRBV6-6
size: once

DNA: TGTGCCACCAGCGGGGGGACAGGTCGCGAGACCCAGTACTTC
CDR3: CATSGGTGRETQYF
J: TRBJ2-5
length: 14
D: TRBD1
V: TRBV15
size: .

DNA: TGTGCCAGCAAAGGGGTCGGCTACGAGCAGTACTTC
CDR3: CASKGVGYEQYF
J: TRBJ2-7
length: 12
D: .
V: TRBV2
size: .

DNA: TGTGCCAGCAGTTCTACAGGGATCTATGGCTACACCTTC
CDR3: CASSSTGIYGYTF
J: TRBJ1-2
length: 13
D: .
V: TRBV28
size: few

DNA: TGTGCCAGCAGCGTAGGGGCGGGAGTACAGGAGCAGTTCTTC
CDR3: CASSVGAGVQEQFF
J: TRBJ2-1
length: 14
D: TRBD2
V: TRBV9
size: .

DNA: TGTGCCAGCAGACCCAGACTAGTTTTGACCCAGTACTTC
CDR3: CASRPRLVLTQYF
J: TRBJ2-5
length: 13
D: .
V: TRBV27
size: .

DNA: TGTGCCAGCAACGTACCAGGGGTCTCTGGGGCCAACGTCCTGACTTTC
CDR3: CASNVPGVSGANVLTF
J: TRBJ2-6
length: 16
D: .
V: TRBV9
size: .

DNA: TGTGCCAGCAATGCTCGGGCAGGGGTACGTACTGAAGCTTTCTTT
CDR3: CASNARAGVRTEAFF
J: TRBJ1-1
length: 15
D: .
V: TRBV2
size: few

DNA: TGTGCCAGCAGCCCGGCCGGGGGGGCGAACACTGAAGCTTTCTTT
CDR3: CASSPAGGANTEAFF
J: TRBJ1-1
length: 15
D: .
V: TRBV14
size: .

DNA: TGTGCCAGCAGCTCCTCAGGGGCCGGCTATGGCTACACCTTC
CDR3: CASSSSGAGYGYTF
J: TRBJ1-2
length: 14
D: .
V: TRBV11-2
size: .